What follows are 9 T cell receptor beta chains derived from one specimen sequenced in a study of T cells in Graves' hyperthyroidism and ophthalmopathy. Researchers took RNA transcripts and amplified the TCR beta CDR3 regions from them. First-round RT-PCR of the TCR CDR3 relied on the HTBI primer set. TCRdb re-derived calls from the multiplex PCR reads in MiXCR, one entry per CDR3 protein. The repertoire consists of about 290,000 distinct CDR3 sequences, with about an eighth occurring once and the leading ten covering roughly 7.5%. The source material was blood. These receptor sequences come from a woman aged 25 to 39 with Graves' hyperthyroidism that later progressed to Graves' ophthalmopathy.

This clonotype was recorded at least ten times. This rearrangement joins TRBV7-9 to TRBJ2-7; 9 nucleotides align to TRBD2. Germline lookup yields CDR1 SEHNR and CDR2 FQNEAQ (reference sequence). V shed 1 base and J 0 bases; nucleotides not matched to a gene: 4. CDR3 length equals 16 residues. The CDR3 reads CASSLGAGGLSYEQYF. DNA of the CDR3: TGTGCCAGCAGCTTAGGAGCGGGAGGACTCTCCTACGAGCAGTACTTC.

This clonotype was seen many times. The gene calls are TRBV6-1 and TRBJ2-7; D is perhaps TRBD1 or TRBD2 (6 bases each). Between the trimmed V and J ends, which lost 8 bases and 4 bases, there was a span of 18 bases. Germline CDR1 and CDR2: MNHNS and SASEGT. This CDR3 spans 14 amino acids. Here the CDR3 reads CASVSRDTTYEQYF. The DNA of the CDR3 is TGTGCCAGCGTATCGCGGGACACAACTTACGAGCAGTACTTC.

Written as DNA, the CDR3 is TGTGCCAGCAGCCCCCCACCCCGAGGCGGAAACACCATATATTTT. Translated: CASSPPPRGGNTIYF. V is TRBV5-5 and J is TRBJ1-3; D is uncertain. The V and J ends lost 4 bases and 4 bases respectively, with 15 bases between them. CDR1 is SGHKS and CDR2 is YYEKEE in the germline V gene (reference sequence). The CDR3 length is 15 residues.

The rearrangement links TRBV5-1 to TRBJ2-1; 10 bases map to TRBD2. Germline V gives CDR1 SGHRS, CDR2 YFSETQ. V lost 3 bases to trimming and J lost 4 bases; unmatched junction nucleotides: 4. This CDR3 has 15 amino acids. CDR3 sequence (DNA): TGCGCCAGCAGCTCGACAGCGGGAGGGTACAATGAGCAGTTCTTC. Translated: CASSSTAGGYNEQFF.

This clonotype has at least ten counts. V and J are TRBV25-1 and TRBJ2-7; D might be TRBD1 or TRBD2, each matching 7 bases. Germline CDR1 and CDR2: MGHDK and SYGVNS. The CDR3 is 14 residues long. V lost 3 bases, J lost 4 bases, and 13 bases lay in between. CDR3 coding DNA: TGTGCCAGCAGTGATTCAGGGGGGGCTTACGAGCAGTACTTC. As protein: CASSDSGGAYEQYF.

This clonotype was seen many times. The J gene is TRBJ2-1, the V gene TRBV7-2, with D uncertain. The CDR3 runs 14 residues. Trimming shortened V by 5 bases and J by 0 bases, and 8 bases separated the two germline ends. Germline V gene data show CDR1 as SGHTA and CDR2 as FQGNSA. The CDR3 DNA reads TGTGCCAGCAGCCGTCAAAGCTCCTACAATGAGCAGTTCTTC. Translating it yields CASSRQSSYNEQFF.

This clonotype was counted a few times. This chain joins TRBV20-1 and TRBJ2-7; TRBD1 agrees at 7 bases. Germline V gene sequence: CDR1 DFQATT, CDR2 SNEGSKA (reference sequence). The CDR3 is 13 amino acids. V trimming: 6 bases; J trimming: 5 bases; junction bases outside the gene matches: 10. CDR3: CSAIIGGLNEQYF. The CDR3 nucleotides read TGCAGTGCCATTATAGGGGGCCTGAACGAGCAGTACTTC.

This clonotype showed up many times. This chain uses TRBV18 with TRBJ2-1; 8 bases line up with TRBD2. This CDR3 region has 15 residues. V lost 2 bases, J lost 8 bases, and 8 bases stayed unmatched. Germline lookup yields CDR1 KGHSH and CDR2 LQKENI. The CDR3, as DNA: TGTGCCAGCTCACCATGGAGCGGGAGTGAGGATGAGCAGTTCTTC. Translation: CASSPWSGSEDEQFF.

The sample holds many counts of this clonotype. The chain is built from TRBV13 and TRBJ1-4; 7 bases fit TRBD1. Germline trimming cut 4 bases from V and 8 bases from J; bases unmatched to any gene: 13. This CDR3 is 16 amino acids long. CDR1 is PRHDT and CDR2 is FYEKMQ in the germline V gene (reference sequence). CDR3 sequence reads: CASSSRVGGAREKLFF. The CDR3 coding sequence is TGTGCCAGCAGCTCCCGGGTAGGGGGCGCGAGGGAAAAACTGTTTTTT.